This T cell receptor (beta chain) was obtained from a study of blood T cell repertoires in COVID-19. For the study at large: The samples span acute and convalescent COVID-19 from the United States, Italy and Spain.

The CDR3 runs 17 residues. From germline, CDR1 is SGHRS and CDR2 YFSETQ. V dropped 2 bases and J dropped 5; count of bases not matched to a gene: 11. Original handling: Reference gene primer amplification gave estimated nucleated cell counts. The table came from immunoSEQ multiplex PCR; TCRdb's copy has only in-frame clones and leaves some out. V, J and clone size were drawn from that table, and D and trimming were deduced from the DNA. The data hold over 50,000 clones, with just under 80% observed a single time. Input material: peripheral blood. This sequence was found in a human donor with active or convalescent COVID-19. The donor label of this sample is uncertain. The J gene is TRBJ2-5, the V gene TRBV5-1; TRBD2 matches 11 bases. The CDR3 DNA reads as TGCGCCAGCAGCTTCGGTTTAGCGGGAGGGCCGGGGGAGACCCAGTACTTC. It specifies CASSFGLAGGPGETQYF. The entire variable domain, with the rest obtained from reference TRBV5-1 and TRBJ2-5, is as follows: KAGVTQTPRYLIKTRGQQVTLSCSPISGHRSVSWYQQTPGQGLQFLFEYFSETQRNKGNFPGRFSGRQFSNSRSEMNVSTLELGDSALYLCASSFGLAGGPGETQYFGPGTRLLVL.